The clone carrying this T cell receptor (beta chain) was picked up one time. Authors' analysis steps: Estimation of nucleated cell counts was performed using reference gene primer amplification. The assay was immunoSEQ multiplex PCR, and TCRdb's table has in-frame clones only and misses some. V, J and clone size reflect that table, while D and trimming were determined from the DNA. The sample consists of about 120,000 clones, around 77% of them appearing once. The CDR3 contains 14 residues. V shed 0 bases and J shed 2 bases, with 8 bases lying between them. In germline, CDR1 is SGHNT, CDR2 YYREEE (reference sequence). These data come from a study of blood T cell repertoires in COVID-19. The wider study: Sites across the United States, Italy and Spain contributed samples from acute and convalescent COVID-19. The cDNA or gDNA used as material had been derived from T cells, B-cell-depleted T cells, or PBMCs.

The chain is built from TRBV5-4 and TRBJ1-2; D remains unclear. The sequencing input was peripheral blood. The receptor was derived from a human donor in a cohort sampled during active COVID-19. Written as DNA, the CDR3 is TGTGCCAGCAGCTTGGTTGCCCAGAACTATGGCTACACCTTC. This codes for CASSLVAQNYGYTF.